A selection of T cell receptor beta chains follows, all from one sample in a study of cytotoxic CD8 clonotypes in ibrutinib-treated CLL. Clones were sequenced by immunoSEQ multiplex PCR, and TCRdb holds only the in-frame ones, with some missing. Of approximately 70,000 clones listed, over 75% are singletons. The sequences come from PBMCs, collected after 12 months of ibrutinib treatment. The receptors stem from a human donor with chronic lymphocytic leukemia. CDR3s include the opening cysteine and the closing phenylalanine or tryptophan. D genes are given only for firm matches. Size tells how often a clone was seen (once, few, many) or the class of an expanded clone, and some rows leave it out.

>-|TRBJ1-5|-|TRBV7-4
CASSLQGLTGNQPQHF
TGTGCCAGCAGCTTACAGGGGCTAACGGGTAATCAGCCCCAGCATTTT
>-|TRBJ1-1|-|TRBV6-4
CASRSGNTEAFF
TGTGCCAGCAGGTCGGGGAACACTGAAGCTTTCTTT
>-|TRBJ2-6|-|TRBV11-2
CASSGTRTASLSGANVLTF
TGTGCCAGCAGCGGTACCCGGACAGCCAGTCTCTCTGGGGCCAACGTCCTGACTTTC
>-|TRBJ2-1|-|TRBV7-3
CASSPGSNEQFF
TGTGCCAGCAGCCCTGGGAGCAATGAGCAGTTCTTC
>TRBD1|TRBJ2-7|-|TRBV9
CASSVGKGTGKTYEQYF
TGTGCCAGCAGCGTAGGGAAGGGGACAGGGAAAACCTACGAGCAGTACTTC
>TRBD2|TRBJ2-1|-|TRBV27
CASSLGQLAGYNEQFF
TGTGCCAGCAGTTTAGGGCAGCTAGCGGGATACAATGAGCAGTTCTTC
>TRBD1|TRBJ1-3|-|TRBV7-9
CASSLDRVPGNTIYF
TGTGCCAGCAGCTTGGACAGGGTCCCTGGAAACACCATATATTTT
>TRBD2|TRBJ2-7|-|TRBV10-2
CASSESLGGRNTYEQYF
TGCGCCAGCAGTGAGTCGCTAGGCGGGAGAAATACCTACGAGCAGTACTTC
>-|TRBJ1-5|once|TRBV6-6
CASSGSNQPQHF
TGTGCCAGCAGTGGTTCCAATCAGCCCCAGCATTTT
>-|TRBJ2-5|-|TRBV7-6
CASSWTGQETQYF
TGTGCCAGCAGTTGGACGGGCCAAGAGACCCAGTACTTC